Each of the 9 T cell receptor beta chains below was sequenced from the same sample in a study of shared clonotypes between healthy human individuals. Generated by immunoSEQ multiplex PCR, the TCRdb table keeps only in-frame clones and is missing some. The sample shows 2.3 million or so clones, 90% to 95% of them seen only once. The sample consisted of naive CD4+ T cells from PBMCs. Sample subset: CD45RA+ positively selected. The source of these receptors is a man between 18 and 29 years old in good health. Some clones in this sample may be carry-over from other donors' samples.

Turning to this clone: Other DNA sequences in this specimen translate into the identical CDR3. This chain connects TRBV6-6 to TRBJ1-1; D not certain. CDR3 length: 10 amino acids. Trimming took off 2 bases at V and 7 bases at J, with 2 bases between the two ends. Germline-derived CDR1 and CDR2 are MNHNY and SVGAGI (reference sequence). CDR3 in DNA: TGTGCCAGCAGTTACAGTGAAGCTTTCTTT. This gives the protein CASSYSEAFF.

V usage is TRBV29-1 and J usage is TRBJ1-3, with TRBD1 as a possible D gene (5 bases). The CDR3 extends over 14 amino acids. Trimming stripped 4 bases from V and 0 bases from J, with 10 bases between. Germline V gene sequence: CDR1 SQVTM, CDR2 ANQGSEA. The CDR3, as DNA: TGCAGCGTTGTCGGGGGATACTCTGGAAACACCATATATTTT. Translated, it gives CSVVGGYSGNTIYF.

The chain carries TRBV29-1 and TRBJ1-1, with D tentatively TRBD1 (6 bases). The CDR3 covers 12 residues. V was pared by 7 bases and J by 7 bases, with 16 bases between. Germline V CDR1 and CDR2: SQVTM, ANQGSEA. CDR3 in DNA: TGCAGCGCCGGGGAAGGGGGACATGAAGCTTTCTTT. Protein: CSAGEGGHEAFF.

The chain uses TRBV18 and TRBJ2-7, with TRBD1 matching over 7 bases. Germline loops: CDR1 KGHSH, CDR2 LQKENI. This CDR3 is 16 amino acids long. V was pared by 3 bases and J by 0 bases, with 8 bases of the junction left unmatched. The CDR3 loop reads CASSPYTGDSSYEQYF. CDR3 nucleotides: TGTGCCAGCTCACCGTACACAGGGGACAGCTCCTACGAGCAGTACTTC.

The V gene is TRBV29-1, the J gene TRBJ2-5, with D possibly TRBD2 on 6 matching bases. The CDR3 extends over 12 amino acids. Trimming cost V 2 bases and J 6 bases, with 10 bases left between them. Germline loops: CDR1 SQVTM, CDR2 ANQGSEA. The CDR3 protein is CSVERGEKTQYF. CDR3 coding DNA: TGCAGCGTTGAACGCGGGGAAAAGACCCAGTACTTC.

The chain links TRBV9 to TRBJ2-3, with D perhaps TRBD2 (5 bases). The germline gives CDR1 SGDLS, CDR2 YYNGEE. V lost 4 bases and J lost 1, with 16 bases in between. The CDR3 totals 16 residues. CDR3 in amino acids: CASSLGSGGGTDTQYF. The CDR3 DNA is TGTGCCAGCAGCCTGGGCAGCGGCGGAGGCACAGATACGCAGTATTTT.

Comments on this clone: This same CDR3 is encoded by further DNA sequences in the sample. CDR3 region: CASSRLQETQYF. CDR3 DNA: TGTGCCAGCAGCCGATTACAAGAGACCCAGTACTTC. V and J are TRBV14 and TRBJ2-5; D is undetermined. Germline V gene lookup returns CDR1 SGHDN and CDR2 FVKESK. The CDR3 runs 12 residues. Deletions cut 4 bases from V and 2 bases from J, with 5 bases between.

The chain joins TRBV30 to TRBJ2-4; D might be TRBD2 (6 bases). Germline V gene lookup returns CDR1 GTSNPN and CDR2 SVGIG (reference sequence). The V end was cut by 0 bases, the J end by 4 bases, with 10 bases between. This CDR3 is built from 14 residues. CDR3 sequence (DNA): TGTGCCTGGAGTGTAGGTAGCGGAAAAAACATTCAGTACTTC. This encodes CAWSVGSGKNIQYF. Based on the CDR3 plus reference TRBV30 and TRBJ2-4, the full variable domain is SQTIHQWPATLVQPVGSPLSLECTVEGTSNPNLYWYRQAAGRGLQLLFYSVGIGQISSEVPQNLSASRPQDRQFILSSKKLLLSDSGFYLCAWSVGSGKNIQYFGAGTRLSVL.

The CDR3 DNA follows: TGTGCCAGCAGTGAAAGGACGGGATCAGATACGCAGTATTTT. It translates to CASSERTGSDTQYF. V gene TRBV6-1 combines with J gene TRBJ2-3; possibly TRBD2 for D (5 bases). The germline V gene encodes CDR1 MNHNS and CDR2 SASEGT. The CDR3 has 14 amino acids. V was pared by 2 bases and J by 4 bases, with 10 bases between.